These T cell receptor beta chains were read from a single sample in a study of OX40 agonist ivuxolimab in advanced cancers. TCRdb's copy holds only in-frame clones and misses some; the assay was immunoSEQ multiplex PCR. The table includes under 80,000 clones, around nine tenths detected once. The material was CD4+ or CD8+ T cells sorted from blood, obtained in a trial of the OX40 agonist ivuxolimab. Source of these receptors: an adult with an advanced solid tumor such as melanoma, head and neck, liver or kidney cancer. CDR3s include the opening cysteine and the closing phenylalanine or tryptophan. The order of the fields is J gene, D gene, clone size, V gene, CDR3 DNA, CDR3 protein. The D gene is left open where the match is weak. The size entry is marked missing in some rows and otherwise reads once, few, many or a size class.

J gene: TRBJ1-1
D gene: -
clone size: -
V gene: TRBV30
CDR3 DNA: TGTGCCTGGAGTGTATCAGGCGCCACTGAAGCTTTCTTT
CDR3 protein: CAWSVSGATEAFF

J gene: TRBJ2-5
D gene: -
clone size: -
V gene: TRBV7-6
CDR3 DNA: TGTGCCAGCAGCTTCCGGGACGTAGAGACCCAGTACTTC
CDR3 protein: CASSFRDVETQYF

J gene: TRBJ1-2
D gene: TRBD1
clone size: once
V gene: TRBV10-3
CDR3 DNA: TGTGCCATCAGGGGGTGGGACAGCGGGAACTATGGCTACACCTTC
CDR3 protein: CAIRGWDSGNYGYTF

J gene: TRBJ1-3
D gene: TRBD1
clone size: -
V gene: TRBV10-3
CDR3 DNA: TGTGCCATCAGGACGGGACAGGCTAACTCTGGAAACACCATATATTTT
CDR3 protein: CAIRTGQANSGNTIYF

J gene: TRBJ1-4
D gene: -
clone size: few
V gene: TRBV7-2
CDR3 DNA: TGTGCCAGCAGCCGGGGGAAGAAACTGTTTTTT
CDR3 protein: CASSRGKKLFF

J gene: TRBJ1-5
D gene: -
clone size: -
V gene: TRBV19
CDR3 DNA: TGTGCCAGTAGTGGAACCGGGACGACAGAGCCCCAGCATTTT
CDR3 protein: CASSGTGTTEPQHF

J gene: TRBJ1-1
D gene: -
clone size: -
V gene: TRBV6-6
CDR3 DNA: TGTGCCAGCAGGGGGAGACGGAGGGAAGCTTTCTTT
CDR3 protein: CASRGRRREAFF

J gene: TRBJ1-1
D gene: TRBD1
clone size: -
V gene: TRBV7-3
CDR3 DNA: TGCGCCAGCAGCCCCAGAACAGGGGCTCTTGAAGCTTTCTTT
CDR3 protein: CASSPRTGALEAFF

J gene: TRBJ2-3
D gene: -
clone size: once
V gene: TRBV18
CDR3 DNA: TGTGCCAGCTCATCGACCCTGCGAACCACAGATACGCAGTATTTT
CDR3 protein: CASSSTLRTTDTQYF

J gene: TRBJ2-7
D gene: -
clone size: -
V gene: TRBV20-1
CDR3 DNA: TGCAGTGCTGGGGCGACCCGCGAGCAGTACTTC
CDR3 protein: CSAGATREQYF

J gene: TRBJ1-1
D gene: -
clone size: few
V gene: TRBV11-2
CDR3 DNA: TGTGCCAGCAGCTCCCAGGGCGGCACTGAAGCTTTCTTT
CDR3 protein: CASSSQGGTEAFF

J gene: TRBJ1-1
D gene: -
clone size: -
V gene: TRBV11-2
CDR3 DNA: TGTGCCAGCAGCCTAAACGCCGGGACAAACACTGAAGCTTTCTTT
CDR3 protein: CASSLNAGTNTEAFF

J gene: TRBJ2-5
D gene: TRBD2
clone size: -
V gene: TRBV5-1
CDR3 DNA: TGCGCCAGCAGCTTGGAGTCTAGCGGGGGGGCAAAACGAGAGACCCAGTACTTC
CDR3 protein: CASSLESSGGAKRETQYF

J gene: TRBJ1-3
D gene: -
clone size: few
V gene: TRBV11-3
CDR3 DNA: TGTGCCAGCAGCTCAGATGGAAACACCATATATTTT
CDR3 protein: CASSSDGNTIYF

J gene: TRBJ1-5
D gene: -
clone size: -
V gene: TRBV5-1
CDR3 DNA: TGCGCCAGCAGTCCCCTGGACAGCAATCAGCCCCAGCATTTT
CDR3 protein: CASSPLDSNQPQHF

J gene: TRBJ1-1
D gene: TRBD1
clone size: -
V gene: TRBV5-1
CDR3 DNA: TGCGCCAGCAGCTTCCGGGACAGGAACACTGAAGCTTTCTTT
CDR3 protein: CASSFRDRNTEAFF

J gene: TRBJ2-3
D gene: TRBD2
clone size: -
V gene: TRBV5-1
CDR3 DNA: TGCGCCAGCAGGCTTCGGGAGGGCCGGGGCACAGATACGCAGTATTTT
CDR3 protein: CASRLREGRGTDTQYF

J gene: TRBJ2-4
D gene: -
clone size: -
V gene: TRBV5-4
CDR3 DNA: TGTGCCAGCAGCTTGGGAAGGTCAGCCAAAAACATTCAGTACTTC
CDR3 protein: CASSLGRSAKNIQYF